Shown below are 22 T cell receptor beta chains from a single sample sequenced in a study of T cell responses to AZD1222 COVID-19 vaccine. The assay was immunoSEQ multiplex PCR, and TCRdb's table has in-frame clones only and misses some. The sample carries about 130,000 clones, about 90% recorded once. The material sequenced was peripheral blood, taken on day 0 of AZD1222 vaccination. The receptors were gathered from an adult in good health.

The CDR3 region is CASRDGRTIYF. The CDR3 nucleotides are TGTGCCAGCAGAGACGGGAGGACCATATATTTT. The chain is built from TRBV2 and TRBJ1-3; D unclear. Germline loops: CDR1 SNHLY, CDR2 FYNNEI. V was trimmed by 6 bases and J by 10 bases, leaving 10 bases between them. The CDR3 covers 11 residues. Filled out from reference TRBV2 and TRBJ1-3, the complete variable domain reads EPEVTQTPSHQVTQMGQEVILRCVPISNHLYFYWYRQILGQKVEFLVSFYNNEISEKSEIFDDQFSVERPDGSNFTLKIRSTKLEDSAMYFCASRDGRTIYFGEGSWLTVV.

This chain links TRBV5-4 with TRBJ1-2; a weak D match, TRBD1 (5 bases). CDR1 SGHNT and CDR2 YYREEE come from the germline V gene (reference sequence). With 4 bases removed from V and 1 base from J, the gap between germline ends came to 17 bases. This CDR3 comprises 16 residues. Here the CDR3 DNA reads TGTGCCAGCAGCCCGGGTGGGGCCGTCTTTAACTATGGCTACACCTTC. It is translated as CASSPGGAVFNYGYTF.

The count of this clone is one. The chain is built from TRBV6-5 and TRBJ1-1, with D possibly matching TRBD1 (5 bases). Germline V gene data show CDR1 as MNHEY and CDR2 as SVGAGI. Trimming left V 4 bases short and J 3 bases short, with 18 bases between. The CDR3 has 16 amino acids. The DNA of the CDR3 is TGTGCCAGCAGTTCAACCCAACACGCGGGGGACACTGAAGCTTTCTTT. It translates to CASSSTQHAGDTEAFF.

This clone was detected a few times. The chain joins TRBV6-2 or TRBV6-3 to TRBJ2-3, with D possibly being TRBD2 (5 bases). The V gene lost 6 bases and the J gene lost 11 bases, with 24 bases spanning the gap. Germline CDR1 MNHEY, CDR2 SVGEGT. The CDR3 runs to 15 residues. CDR3 coding DNA: TGTGCCAGCAGCGACGGGTCCGCGGGCCAACTCGGGCAGTATTTT. Translation gives CASSDGSAGQLGQYF.

J is TRBJ2-7 and V is TRBV10-3, with 8 bases lining up with TRBD1. Germline CDR1 and CDR2: ENHRY and SYGVKD. Trimming removed 10 bases from V and 2 bases from J; junction bases left unmatched: 10. This CDR3 contains 14 residues. The CDR3 region is CATGAGTGAYEQYF. The CDR3 DNA sequence: TGTGCCACCGGAGCCGGGACAGGCGCCTACGAGCAGTACTTC.

The chain uses TRBV5-1 and TRBJ1-1; possible D gene TRBD1, 5 bases. From germline, CDR1 is SGHRS and CDR2 YFSETQ. The V end lost 2 bases, the J end lost 0 bases, and 11 bases lay between the germline ends. CDR3 length equals 15 residues. The CDR3 sequence is CASSFDEGLNTEAFF. CDR3 sequence (DNA): TGCGCCAGCAGCTTTGATGAGGGGTTGAACACTGAAGCTTTCTTT. Drawing the rest from reference TRBV5-1 and TRBJ1-1, the complete variable domain is KAGVTQTPRYLIKTRGQQVTLSCSPISGHRSVSWYQQTPGQGLQFLFEYFSETQRNKGNFPGRFSGRQFSNSRSEMNVSTLELGDSALYLCASSFDEGLNTEAFFGQGTRLTVV.

CDR3 coding DNA: TGTGCCAGCATCAGACAGGGAGGTACTGAAGCTTTCTTT. Translating gives CASIRQGGTEAFF. The chain combines TRBV5-4 with TRBJ1-1, with TRBD1 matching 7 bases. Per germline, CDR1 SGHNT and CDR2 YYREEE (reference sequence). The junction had 7 bases not matched to a gene; V was cut back by 6 bases and J by 5 bases. This CDR3 comprises 13 residues.

The V call is TRBV28, the J call TRBJ1-5; weak D call: TRBD1 (6 bases). Germline loops: CDR1 MDHEN, CDR2 SYDVKM. This CDR3 has 17 amino acids. Trimming took off 6 bases at V and 5 bases at J, with 23 bases between the two ends. In nucleotides, the CDR3 is TGTGCCAGCAGCCCAGTGGGGGGCCAGCTGGCATATCAGCCCCAGCATTTT. As protein: CASSPVGGQLAYQPQHF.

The chain recombines TRBV2 with TRBJ1-5; D possibly corresponds to TRBD1 (6 bases). The V and J ends lost 3 bases and 0 bases respectively, with 21 bases between them. Germline assignment: CDR1 SNHLY and CDR2 FYNNEI. The CDR3 runs to 19 residues. CDR3 amino acids: CASSDRRTETPSSNQPQHF. The CDR3 DNA is TGTGCCAGCAGTGACAGAAGGACAGAAACTCCATCTAGCAATCAGCCCCAGCATTTT.

Comment on this clone: Other DNA sequences in the same sample also yield this CDR3. The chain uses TRBV5-1 and TRBJ1-1; 7 bases are shared with TRBD1. The CDR3 extends over 12 amino acids. Unmatched junction bases numbered 2, after V lost 4 bases and J lost 5 bases. CDR1 is SGHRS, CDR2 YFSETQ, per germline. CDR3 region: CASSPGGTEAFF. The DNA of the CDR3 is TGCGCCAGCAGCCCAGGGGGAACTGAAGCTTTCTTT.

The gene calls are TRBV27 and TRBJ2-2; D is uncertain. The germline V gene has CDR1 MNHEY and CDR2 SMNVEV (reference sequence). This CDR3 spans 14 amino acids. V gave up 6 bases and J gave up 0 bases, with 8 bases separating them. CDR3 sequence reads: CASSPRPNTGELFF. The CDR3 nucleotides read TGTGCCAGCAGCCCGCGACCGAACACCGGGGAGCTGTTTTTT.

The J gene is TRBJ2-5, the V gene TRBV10-3; D is ambiguous. CDR3 length: 13 residues. V gave up 6 bases and J gave up 5 bases, with 13 bases separating them. The germline CDR1 and CDR2 sequences are ENHRY and SYGVKD. The CDR3 DNA follows: TGTGCCATCAGAGGTCAGGCGTTGGAGACCCAGTACTTC. This translates into CAIRGQALETQYF.

This chain connects TRBV5-6 to TRBJ2-3; D gene ambiguous. The CDR3 sequence is 15 residues long. Germline V gives CDR1 SGHDT, CDR2 YYEEEE. Trimming took off 4 bases at V and 6 bases at J, with 18 bases between the two ends. The CDR3 reads CASSQKTTWTDTQYF. DNA of the CDR3: TGTGCCAGCAGCCAAAAAACTACCTGGACCGATACGCAGTATTTT.

The chain recombines TRBV5-1 with TRBJ1-1; D gene unclear. The V and J ends lost 5 bases and 8 bases respectively, with 10 bases between them. This CDR3 contains 11 residues. CDR1 and CDR2 (germline): SGHRS, YFSETQ. CDR3 in amino acids: CASRDFQEAFF. The DNA for the CDR3 is TGCGCCAGCAGGGACTTCCAGGAAGCTTTCTTT.

V and J are TRBV6-5 and TRBJ2-1, with D hard to call. CDR1 is MNHEY and CDR2 is SVGAGI in the germline V gene. V was clipped by 5 bases and J by 2 bases, with 10 bases between them. This CDR3 has 14 residues. CDR3 DNA: TGTGCCAGCAGTCTCCCAGGCCCCTACAATGAGCAGTTCTTC. It codes for CASSLPGPYNEQFF.

The V and J genes are TRBV18 and TRBJ2-2, with no clear D. This CDR3 is 14 amino acids long. V was trimmed by 0 bases and J by 3 bases, leaving 5 bases between them. Germline lookup yields CDR1 KGHSH and CDR2 LQKENI. CDR3 DNA sequence: TGTGCCAGCTCACCACCTGAGTACACCGGGGAGCTGTTTTTT. Amino acids: CASSPPEYTGELFF.

This clone was picked up a small number of times. This rearrangement joins TRBV5-1 to TRBJ2-5; perhaps TRBD2 as D (5 bases). The CDR3 sequence is 17 residues long. V lost 6 bases and J 2 bases, leaving 23 bases between the germline ends. Germline-derived CDR1 and CDR2 are SGHRS and YFSETQ. The CDR3 DNA reads as TGCGCCAGCACCCGGGGAGCGGTTCGCGAGTTTCAAGAGACCCAGTACTTC. Translated: CASTRGAVREFQETQYF.

The chain couples TRBV29-1 to TRBJ2-2, with D tentatively TRBD2 (6 bases). The CDR3 has 13 residues. Germline CDR1 reads SQVTM; CDR2 reads ANQGSEA. The V end lost 5 bases, the J end lost 5 bases, and 12 bases lay between the germline ends. CDR3: CSVRIGGTGELFF. As DNA, the CDR3 is TGCAGCGTTCGCATTGGAGGGACCGGGGAGCTGTTTTTT.

The J gene is TRBJ1-4, the V gene TRBV5-1; the D is unclear. This CDR3 is built from 14 residues. Germline lookup yields CDR1 SGHRS and CDR2 YFSETQ. Trimming cost V 4 bases and J 5 bases, with 12 bases left between them. This CDR3 reads CASSPTGSNEKLFF. CDR3 DNA: TGCGCCAGCAGCCCGACGGGTTCAAATGAAAAACTGTTTTTT.

The chain combines TRBV9 with TRBJ2-2; D gene ambiguous. Germline V CDR1 and CDR2: SGDLS, YYNGEE. V was shortened by 2 bases and J by 4 bases, with 3 bases between the two germline ends. The CDR3 length is 12 residues. In DNA, the CDR3 is TGTGCCAGCAGCGTGGGCACCGGGGAGCTGTTTTTT. It is translated as CASSVGTGELFF.

The V and J genes are TRBV28 and TRBJ1-2, with D perhaps TRBD1 (5 bases). Trimming pared 2 bases from V and 0 bases from J, leaving 13 bases between. The CDR3 totals 16 residues. The germline CDR1 and CDR2 sequences are MDHEN and SYDVKM. In nucleotides, the CDR3 is TGTGCCAGCAGTTTAGGGGCCTCGTACTCTAACTATGGCTACACCTTC. Its protein is CASSLGASYSNYGYTF.

The V call is TRBV27, the J call TRBJ2-7; D call uncertain. The V end lost 2 bases, the J end lost 5 bases, and 10 bases lay between the germline ends. The CDR3 totals 13 residues. Germline CDR1 reads MNHEY; CDR2 reads SMNVEV (reference sequence). CDR3 region: CASSLGVLDEQYF. CDR3 in DNA: TGTGCCAGCAGTTTAGGCGTGTTGGACGAGCAGTACTTC.